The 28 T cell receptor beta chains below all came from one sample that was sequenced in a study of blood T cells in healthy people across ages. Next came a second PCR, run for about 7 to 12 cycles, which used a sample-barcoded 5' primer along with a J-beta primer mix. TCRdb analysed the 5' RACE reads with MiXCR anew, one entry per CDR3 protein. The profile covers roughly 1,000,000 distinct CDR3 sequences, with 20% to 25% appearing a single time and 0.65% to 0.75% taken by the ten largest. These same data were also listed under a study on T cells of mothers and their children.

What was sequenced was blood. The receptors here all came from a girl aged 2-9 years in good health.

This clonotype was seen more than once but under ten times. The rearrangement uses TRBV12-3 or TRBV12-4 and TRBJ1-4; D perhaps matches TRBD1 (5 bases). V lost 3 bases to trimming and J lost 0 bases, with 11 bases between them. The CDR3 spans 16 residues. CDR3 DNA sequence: TGTGCCAGCAGTTTGGGGGAGGGCTCAACTAATGAAAAACTGTTTTTT. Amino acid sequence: CASSLGEGSTNEKLFF.

Here the CDR3 reads CASRSTGTGGDGNQPQHF. The DNA of the CDR3 is TGTGCCAGCAGGTCGACCGGGACAGGGGGTGATGGCAATCAGCCCCAGCATTTT. The chain links TRBV6-1 to TRBJ1-5; 11 bases are a match to TRBD1. In germline, CDR1 is MNHNS, CDR2 SASEGT. The CDR3 is made up of 18 amino acids. The V segment lost 6 bases and the J segment 2 bases; nucleotides outside the gene matches: 12.

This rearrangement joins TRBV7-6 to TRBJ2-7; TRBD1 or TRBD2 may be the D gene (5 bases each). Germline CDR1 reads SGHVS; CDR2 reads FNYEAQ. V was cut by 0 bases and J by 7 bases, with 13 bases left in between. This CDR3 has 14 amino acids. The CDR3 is CASSLAGRAEEQYF. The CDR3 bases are TGTGCCAGCAGCTTAGCGGGACGGGCTGAGGAGCAGTACTTC.

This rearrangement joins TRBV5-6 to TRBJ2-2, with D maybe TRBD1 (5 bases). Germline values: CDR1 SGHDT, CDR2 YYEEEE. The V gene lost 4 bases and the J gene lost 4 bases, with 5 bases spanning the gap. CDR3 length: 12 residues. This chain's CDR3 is CASSGATGELFF. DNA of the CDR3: TGTGCCAGCAGCGGGGCCACCGGGGAGCTGTTTTTT.

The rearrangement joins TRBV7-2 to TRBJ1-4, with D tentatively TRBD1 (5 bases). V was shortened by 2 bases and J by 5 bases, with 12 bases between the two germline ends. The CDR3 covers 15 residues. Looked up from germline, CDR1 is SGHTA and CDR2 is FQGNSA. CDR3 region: CASSLRGRENEKLFF. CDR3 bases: TGTGCCAGCAGCTTACGGGGCCGGGAAAATGAAAAACTGTTTTTT.

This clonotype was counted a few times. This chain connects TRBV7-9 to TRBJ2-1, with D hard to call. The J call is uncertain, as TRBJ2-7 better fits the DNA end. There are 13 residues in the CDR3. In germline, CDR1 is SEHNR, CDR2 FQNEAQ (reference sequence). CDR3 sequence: CASSGWLGYEQYF. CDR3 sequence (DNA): TGTGCCAGCAGCGGGTGGCTCGGCTACGAGCAGTACTTC.

CDR3 DNA sequence: TGTGCCAGCAGTGCCGAATCCTGGGCCCGTATAAACACCATATATTTT. Amino acid sequence: CASSAESWARINTIYF. This chain connects TRBV2 to TRBJ1-3; D not certain. Germline lookup yields CDR1 SNHLY and CDR2 FYNNEI. Trimming cost V 4 bases and J 6 bases, with 19 bases left between them. This CDR3 spans 16 amino acids.

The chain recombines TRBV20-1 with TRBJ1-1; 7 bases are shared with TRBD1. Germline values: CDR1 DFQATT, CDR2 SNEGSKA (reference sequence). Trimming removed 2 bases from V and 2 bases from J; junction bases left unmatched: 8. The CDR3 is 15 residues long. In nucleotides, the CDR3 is TGCAGTGCTAGAAGAGCAGGACAGGTAAACACTGAAGCTTTCTTT. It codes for CSARRAGQVNTEAFF.

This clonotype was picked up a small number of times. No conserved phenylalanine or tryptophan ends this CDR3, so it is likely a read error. In DNA form, the CDR3 reads TGTGCCAGCAGCGTAGGTAGCCCTGATGTCTACGAGCAGTACCTC. Protein: CASSVGSPDVYEQYL. The chain is built from TRBV9 and TRBJ2-7; no definite D call. The V and J ends lost 0 bases and 3 bases respectively, with 13 bases between them. This CDR3 comprises 15 residues. CDR1 and CDR2 (germline): SGDLS, YYNGEE.

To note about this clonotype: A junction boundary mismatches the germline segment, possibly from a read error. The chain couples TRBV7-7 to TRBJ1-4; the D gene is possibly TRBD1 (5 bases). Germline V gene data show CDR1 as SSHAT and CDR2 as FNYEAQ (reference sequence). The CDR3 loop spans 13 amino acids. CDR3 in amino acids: CASSPTRGEKLFF. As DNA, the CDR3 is TGTGCTAGCAGCCCGACGAGGGGAGAAAAACTGTTTTTT.

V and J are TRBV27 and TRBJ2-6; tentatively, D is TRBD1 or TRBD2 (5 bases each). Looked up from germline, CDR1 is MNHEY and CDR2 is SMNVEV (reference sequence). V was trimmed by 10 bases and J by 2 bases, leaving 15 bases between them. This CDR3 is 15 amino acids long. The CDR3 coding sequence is TGTGCCACCTGTCTGGGGGTACCTGGGGCCAACGTCCTGACTTTC. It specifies CATCLGVPGANVLTF.

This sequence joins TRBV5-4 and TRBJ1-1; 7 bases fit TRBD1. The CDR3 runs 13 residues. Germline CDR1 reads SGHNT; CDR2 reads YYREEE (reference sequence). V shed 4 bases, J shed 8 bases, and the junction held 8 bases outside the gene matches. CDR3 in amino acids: CASSDGTEAEAFF. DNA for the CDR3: TGTGCCAGCAGCGACGGGACAGAAGCCGAAGCTTTCTTT.

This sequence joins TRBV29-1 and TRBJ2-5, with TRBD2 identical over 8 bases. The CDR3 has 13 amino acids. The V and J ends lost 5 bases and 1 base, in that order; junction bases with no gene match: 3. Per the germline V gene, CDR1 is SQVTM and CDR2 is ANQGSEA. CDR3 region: CSVSGSAQETQYF. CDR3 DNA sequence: TGCAGCGTTAGCGGGAGTGCCCAAGAGACCCAGTACTTC.

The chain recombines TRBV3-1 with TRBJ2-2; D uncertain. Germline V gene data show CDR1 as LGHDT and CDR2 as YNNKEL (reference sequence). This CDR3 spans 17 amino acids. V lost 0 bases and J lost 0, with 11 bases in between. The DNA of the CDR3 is TGTGCCAGCAGCCAAGAACGCGGCTTCGCGAACACCGGGGAGCTGTTTTTT. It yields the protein CASSQERGFANTGELFF.

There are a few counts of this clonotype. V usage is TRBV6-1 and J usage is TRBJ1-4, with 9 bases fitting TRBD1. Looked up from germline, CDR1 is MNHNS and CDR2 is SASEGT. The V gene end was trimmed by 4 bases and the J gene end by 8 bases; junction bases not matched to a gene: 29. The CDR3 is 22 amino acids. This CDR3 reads CASSGQRARDRAEFWAIEKLFF. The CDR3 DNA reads TGTGCCAGCAGTGGCCAAAGGGCACGGGACAGGGCTGAATTTTGGGCGATCGAAAAACTGTTTTTT.

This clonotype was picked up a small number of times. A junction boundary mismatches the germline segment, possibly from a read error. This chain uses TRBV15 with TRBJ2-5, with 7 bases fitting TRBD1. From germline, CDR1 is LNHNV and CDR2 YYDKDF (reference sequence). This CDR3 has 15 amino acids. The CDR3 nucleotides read TGTGCCACCGGCAGAGAGGGGACAGAGCAAGAGACCCAGTACTTC. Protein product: CATGREGTEQETQYF.

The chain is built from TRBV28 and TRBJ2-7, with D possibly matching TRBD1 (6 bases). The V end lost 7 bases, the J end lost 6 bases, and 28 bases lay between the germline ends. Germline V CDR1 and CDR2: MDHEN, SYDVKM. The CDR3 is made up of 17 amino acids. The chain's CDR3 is CASKRQSLPRGYGEQYF. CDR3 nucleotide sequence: TGTGCCAGCAAGCGACAGAGCCTGCCCAGGGGATACGGCGAGCAGTACTTC.

In DNA form, the CDR3 reads TGTGCCAGCAGTTTATCTCCAGCCTACGAGCAGTACTTC. Translation gives CASSLSPAYEQYF. The rearrangement links TRBV27 to TRBJ2-7; no firm D call. Germline assignment: CDR1 MNHEY and CDR2 SMNVEV (reference sequence). V lost 0 bases and J 2 bases, leaving 5 bases between the germline ends. CDR3 length equals 13 residues.

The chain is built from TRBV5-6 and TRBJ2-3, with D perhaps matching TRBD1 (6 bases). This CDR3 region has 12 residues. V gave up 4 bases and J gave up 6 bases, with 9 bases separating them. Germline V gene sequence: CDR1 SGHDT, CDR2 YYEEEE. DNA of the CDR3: TGTGCCAGCAGCAAGGGGGTGGATACGCAGTATTTT. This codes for CASSKGVDTQYF. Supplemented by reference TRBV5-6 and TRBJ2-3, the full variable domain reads DAGVTQSPTHLIKTRGQQVTLRCSPKSGHDTVSWYQQALGQGPQFIFQYYEEEERQRGNFPDRFSGHQFPNYSSELNVNALLLGDSALYLCASSKGVDTQYFGPGTRLTVL.

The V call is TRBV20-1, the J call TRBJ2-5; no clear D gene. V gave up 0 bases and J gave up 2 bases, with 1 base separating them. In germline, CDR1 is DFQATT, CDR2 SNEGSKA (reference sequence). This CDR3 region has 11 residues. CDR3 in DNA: TGCAGTGCTAGAGATCAAGAGACCCAGTACTTC. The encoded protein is CSARDQETQYF.

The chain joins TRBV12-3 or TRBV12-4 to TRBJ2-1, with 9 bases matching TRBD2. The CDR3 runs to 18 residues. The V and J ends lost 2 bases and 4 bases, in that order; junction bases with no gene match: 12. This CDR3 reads CASSLNGIAGVTYNEQFF. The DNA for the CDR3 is TGTGCCAGCAGTTTAAATGGGATAGCGGGAGTCACATACAATGAGCAGTTCTTC.

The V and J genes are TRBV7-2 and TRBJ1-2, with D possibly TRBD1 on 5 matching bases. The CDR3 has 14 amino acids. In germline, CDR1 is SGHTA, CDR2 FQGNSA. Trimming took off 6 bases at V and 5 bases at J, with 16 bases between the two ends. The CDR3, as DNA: TGTGCCAGCAGGCCCGGGACCACAAGATATGGCTACACCTTC. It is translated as CASRPGTTRYGYTF.

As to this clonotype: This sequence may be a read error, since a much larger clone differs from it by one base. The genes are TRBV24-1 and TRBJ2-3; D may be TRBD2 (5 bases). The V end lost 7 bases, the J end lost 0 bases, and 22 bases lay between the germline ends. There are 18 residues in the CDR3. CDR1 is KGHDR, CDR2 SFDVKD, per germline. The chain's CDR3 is CATSSSSYLAKSTDTQYF. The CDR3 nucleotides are TGTGCCACCAGCTCTTCGTCTTATCTAGCCAAGAGCACAGATACGCAGTATTTT.

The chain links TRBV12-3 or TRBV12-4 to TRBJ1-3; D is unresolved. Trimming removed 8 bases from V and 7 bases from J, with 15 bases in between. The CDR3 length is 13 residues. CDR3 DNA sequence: TGTGCCAGCGGAGATGACCTCCGGAACACCATATATTTT. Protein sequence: CASGDDLRNTIYF.

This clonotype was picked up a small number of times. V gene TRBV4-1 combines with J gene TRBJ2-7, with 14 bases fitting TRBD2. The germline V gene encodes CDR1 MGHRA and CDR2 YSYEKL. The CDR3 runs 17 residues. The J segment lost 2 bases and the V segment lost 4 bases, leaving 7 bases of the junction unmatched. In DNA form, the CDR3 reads TGCGCCAGCAGCCCGGGACTAGCGGGAGTGTTAACCTACGAGCAGTACTTC. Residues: CASSPGLAGVLTYEQYF.

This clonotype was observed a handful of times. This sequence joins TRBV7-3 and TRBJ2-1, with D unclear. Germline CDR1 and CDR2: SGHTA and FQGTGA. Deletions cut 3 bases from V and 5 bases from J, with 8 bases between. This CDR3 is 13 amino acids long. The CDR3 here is CASSFVGNNEQFF. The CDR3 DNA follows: TGTGCCAGCAGCTTCGTAGGGAACAATGAGCAGTTCTTC.

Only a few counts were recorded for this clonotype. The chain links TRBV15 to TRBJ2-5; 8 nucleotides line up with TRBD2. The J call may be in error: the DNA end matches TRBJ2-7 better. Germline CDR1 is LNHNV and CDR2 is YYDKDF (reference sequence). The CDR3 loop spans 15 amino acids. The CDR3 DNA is TGTGCCACCAGTCTCGGAGCGGGGGTAATTTACGAGCAGTACTTC. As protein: CATSLGAGVIYEQYF.

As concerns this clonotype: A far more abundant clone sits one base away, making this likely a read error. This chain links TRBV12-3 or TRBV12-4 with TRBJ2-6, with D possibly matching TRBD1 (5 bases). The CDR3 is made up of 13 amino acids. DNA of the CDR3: TGTGCCAGCAGCTTCTCTGGGGCCAACGTCCCGACTTTC. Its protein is CASSFSGANVPTF.